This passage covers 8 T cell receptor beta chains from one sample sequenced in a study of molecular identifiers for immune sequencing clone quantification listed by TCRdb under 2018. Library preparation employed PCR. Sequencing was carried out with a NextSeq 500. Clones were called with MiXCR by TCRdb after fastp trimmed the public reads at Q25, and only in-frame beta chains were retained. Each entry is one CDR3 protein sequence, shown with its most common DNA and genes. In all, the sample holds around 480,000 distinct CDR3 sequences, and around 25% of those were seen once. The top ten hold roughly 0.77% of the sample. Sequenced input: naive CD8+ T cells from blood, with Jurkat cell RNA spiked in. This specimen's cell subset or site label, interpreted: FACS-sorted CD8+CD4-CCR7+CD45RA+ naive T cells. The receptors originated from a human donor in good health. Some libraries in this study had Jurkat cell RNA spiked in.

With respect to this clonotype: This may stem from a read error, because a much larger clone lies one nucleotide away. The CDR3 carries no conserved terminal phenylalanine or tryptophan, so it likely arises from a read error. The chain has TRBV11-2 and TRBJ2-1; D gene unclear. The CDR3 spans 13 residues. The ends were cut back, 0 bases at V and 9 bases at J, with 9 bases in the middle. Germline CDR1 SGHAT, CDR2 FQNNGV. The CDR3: CASSLDALPEQFI. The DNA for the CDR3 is TGTGCCAGCAGCTTAGATGCGCTTCCTGAGCAGTTCATC.

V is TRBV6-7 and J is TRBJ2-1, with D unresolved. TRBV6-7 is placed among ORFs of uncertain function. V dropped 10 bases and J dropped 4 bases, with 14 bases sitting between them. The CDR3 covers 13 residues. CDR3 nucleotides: TGTGCCACCCCACCCCGCACATACAATGAGCAGTTCTTC. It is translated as CATPPRTYNEQFF.

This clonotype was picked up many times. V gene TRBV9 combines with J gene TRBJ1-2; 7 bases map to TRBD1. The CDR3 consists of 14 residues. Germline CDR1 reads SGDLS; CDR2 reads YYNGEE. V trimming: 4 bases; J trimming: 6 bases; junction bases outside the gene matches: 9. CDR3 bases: TGTGCCAGCAGCACACGACAGGGTGCCAATGGCTACACCTTC. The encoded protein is CASSTRQGANGYTF.

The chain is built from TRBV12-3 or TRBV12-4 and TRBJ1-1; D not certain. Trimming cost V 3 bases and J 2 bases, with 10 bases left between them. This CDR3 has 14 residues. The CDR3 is CASSFERENTEAFF. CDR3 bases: TGTGCCAGCAGTTTCGAGAGGGAAAACACTGAAGCTTTCTTT.

CDR3 amino acids: CASSLEASGSVAKNIQYF. In DNA, the CDR3 is TGTGCCAGCAGCTTAGAAGCTAGCGGGAGTGTGGCCAAAAACATTCAGTACTTC. The V gene is TRBV7-6, the J gene TRBJ2-4; the match to TRBD2 covers 10 bases. This CDR3 has 18 amino acids. The trim removed 1 base at V and 1 base at J, leaving 7 bases unmatched. CDR1 SGHVS and CDR2 FNYEAQ come from the germline V gene.

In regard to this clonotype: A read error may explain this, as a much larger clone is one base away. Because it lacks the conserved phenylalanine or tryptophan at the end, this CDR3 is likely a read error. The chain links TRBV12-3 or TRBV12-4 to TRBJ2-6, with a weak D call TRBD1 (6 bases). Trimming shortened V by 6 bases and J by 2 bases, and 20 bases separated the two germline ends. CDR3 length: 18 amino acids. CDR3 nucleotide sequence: TGTGCCAGCAGCCCAACCGGGACACCTGTTCCTGGGGCCAACGTCCTGACTCTC. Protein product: CASSPTGTPVPGANVLTL.

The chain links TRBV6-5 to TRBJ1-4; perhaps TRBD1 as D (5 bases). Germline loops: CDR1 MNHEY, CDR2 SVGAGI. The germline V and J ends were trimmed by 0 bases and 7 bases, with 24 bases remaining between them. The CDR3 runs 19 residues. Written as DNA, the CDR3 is TGTGCCAGCAGTTACTCGAGCCCGGGGACGATAAGGGCGGGTGAAAAACTGTTTTTT. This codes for CASSYSSPGTIRAGEKLFF.

DNA of the CDR3: TGTGCCAGCAGTTTACTAGCGGGAGCCCCCAATGAGCAGTTCTTC. Its protein product is CASSLLAGAPNEQFF. The genes are TRBV27 and TRBJ2-1, with TRBD2 matching over 10 bases. With 2 bases clipped from V and 6 bases from J, the junction kept 4 bases outside the gene matches. CDR1 MNHEY and CDR2 SMNVEV come from the germline V gene (reference sequence). This CDR3 comprises 15 residues.